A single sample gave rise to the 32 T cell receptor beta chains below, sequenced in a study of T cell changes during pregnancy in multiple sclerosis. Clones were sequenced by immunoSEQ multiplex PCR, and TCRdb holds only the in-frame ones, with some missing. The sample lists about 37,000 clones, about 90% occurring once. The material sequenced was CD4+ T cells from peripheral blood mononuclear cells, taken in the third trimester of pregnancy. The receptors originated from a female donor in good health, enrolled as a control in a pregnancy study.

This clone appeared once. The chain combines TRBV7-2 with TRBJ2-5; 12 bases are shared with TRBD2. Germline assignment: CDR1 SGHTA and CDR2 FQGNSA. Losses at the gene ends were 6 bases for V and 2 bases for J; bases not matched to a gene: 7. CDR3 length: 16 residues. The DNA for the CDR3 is TGTGCCAGCAGTCCATCTAGCGGGGGGGGGCAAGAGACCCAGTACTTC. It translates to CASSPSSGGGQETQYF.

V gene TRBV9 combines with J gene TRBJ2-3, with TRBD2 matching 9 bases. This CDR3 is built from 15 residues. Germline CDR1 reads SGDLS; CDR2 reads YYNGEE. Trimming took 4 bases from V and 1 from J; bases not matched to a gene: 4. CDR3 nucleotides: TGTGCCAGCAGCCCCCAGCGGGGGGGCACAGATACGCAGTATTTT. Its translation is CASSPQRGGTDTQYF.

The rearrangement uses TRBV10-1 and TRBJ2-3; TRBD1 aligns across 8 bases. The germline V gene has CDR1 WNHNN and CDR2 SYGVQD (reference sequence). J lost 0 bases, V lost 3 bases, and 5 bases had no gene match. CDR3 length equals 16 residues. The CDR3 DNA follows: TGCGCCAGCAGTGACCACAGGGGGTTAAGCACAGATACGCAGTATTTT. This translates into CASSDHRGLSTDTQYF.

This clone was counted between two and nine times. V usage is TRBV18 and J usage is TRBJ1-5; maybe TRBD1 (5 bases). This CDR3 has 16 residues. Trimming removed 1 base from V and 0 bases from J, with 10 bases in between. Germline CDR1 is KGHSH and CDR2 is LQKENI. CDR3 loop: CASSPQGWDSNQPQHF. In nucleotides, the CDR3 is TGTGCCAGCTCACCACAGGGGTGGGATAGCAATCAGCCCCAGCATTTT. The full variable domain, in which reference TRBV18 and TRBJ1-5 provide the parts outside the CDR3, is NAGVMQNPRHLVRRRGQEARLRCSPMKGHSHVYWYRQLPEEGLKFMVYLQKENIIDESGMPKERFSAEFPKEGPSILRIQQVVRGDSAAYFCASSPQGWDSNQPQHFGDGTRLSIL.

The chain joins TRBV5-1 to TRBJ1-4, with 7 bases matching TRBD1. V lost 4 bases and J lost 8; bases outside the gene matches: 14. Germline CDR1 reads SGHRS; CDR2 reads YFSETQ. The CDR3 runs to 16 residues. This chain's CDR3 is CASSGGQSSQGEKLFF. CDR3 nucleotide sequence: TGCGCCAGCAGCGGGGGACAGTCGAGCCAGGGGGAAAAACTGTTTTTT.

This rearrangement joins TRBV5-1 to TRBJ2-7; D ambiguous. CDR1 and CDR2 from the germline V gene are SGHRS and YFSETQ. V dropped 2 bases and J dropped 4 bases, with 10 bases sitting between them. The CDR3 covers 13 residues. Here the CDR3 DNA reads TGCGCCAGCAGCTTTAGTCGATATTACGAGCAGTACTTC. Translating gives CASSFSRYYEQYF. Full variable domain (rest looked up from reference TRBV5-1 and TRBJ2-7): KAGVTQTPRYLIKTRGQQVTLSCSPISGHRSVSWYQQTPGQGLQFLFEYFSETQRNKGNFPGRFSGRQFSNSRSEMNVSTLELGDSALYLCASSFSRYYEQYFGPGTRLTVT.

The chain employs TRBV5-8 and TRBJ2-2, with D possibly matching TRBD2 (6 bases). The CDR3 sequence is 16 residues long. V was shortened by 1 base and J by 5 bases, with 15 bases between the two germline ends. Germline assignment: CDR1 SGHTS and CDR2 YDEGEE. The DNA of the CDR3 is TGTGCCAGCAGCTTGAGCAGACTAGTTGGTACCGGGGAGCTGTTTTTT. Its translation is CASSLSRLVGTGELFF. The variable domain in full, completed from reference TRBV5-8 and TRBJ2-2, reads EAGVTQSPTHLIKTRGQQATLRCSPISGHTSVYWYQQALGLGLQFLLWYDEGEERNRGNFPPRFSGRQFPNYSSELNVNALELEDSALYLCASSLSRLVGTGELFFGEGSRLTVL.

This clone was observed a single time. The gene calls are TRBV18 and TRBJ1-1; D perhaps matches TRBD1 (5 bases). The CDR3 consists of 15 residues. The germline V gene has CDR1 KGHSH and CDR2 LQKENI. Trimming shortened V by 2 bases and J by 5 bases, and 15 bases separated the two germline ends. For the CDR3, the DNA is TGTGCCAGCTCACCAAAGGAGACAGTCGCTACTGAAGCTTTCTTT. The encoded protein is CASSPKETVATEAFF.

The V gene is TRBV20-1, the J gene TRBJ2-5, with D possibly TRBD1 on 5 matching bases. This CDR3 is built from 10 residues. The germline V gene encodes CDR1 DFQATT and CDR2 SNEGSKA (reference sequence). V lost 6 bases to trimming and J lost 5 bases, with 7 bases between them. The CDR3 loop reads CSAHRETQYF. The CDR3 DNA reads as TGCAGTGCGCACAGGGAGACCCAGTACTTC.

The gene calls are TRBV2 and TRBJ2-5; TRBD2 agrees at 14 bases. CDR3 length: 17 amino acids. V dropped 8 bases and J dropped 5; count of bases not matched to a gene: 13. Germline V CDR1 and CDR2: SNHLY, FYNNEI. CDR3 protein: CASARLAGGLLRETQYF. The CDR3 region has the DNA TGTGCCAGCGCAAGACTAGCGGGGGGGCTGCTTCGCGAGACCCAGTACTTC.

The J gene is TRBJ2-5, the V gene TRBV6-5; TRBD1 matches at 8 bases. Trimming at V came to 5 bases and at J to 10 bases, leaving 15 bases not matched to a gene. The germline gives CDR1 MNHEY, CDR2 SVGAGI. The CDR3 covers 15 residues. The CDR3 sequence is CASSPTTSGGAYQYF. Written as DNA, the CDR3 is TGTGCCAGCAGTCCCACGACATCAGGGGGCGCATACCAGTACTTC.

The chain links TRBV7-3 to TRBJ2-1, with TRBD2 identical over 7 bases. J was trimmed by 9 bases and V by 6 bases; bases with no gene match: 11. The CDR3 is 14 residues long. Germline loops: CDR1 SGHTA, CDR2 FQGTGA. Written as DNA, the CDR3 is TGTGCCAGCAGTAGCGGGTATAAGCAGGGTGAGCAGTTCTTC. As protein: CASSSGYKQGEQFF. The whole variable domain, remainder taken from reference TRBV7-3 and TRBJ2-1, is GAGVSQTPSNKVTEKGKYVELRCDPISGHTALYWYRQSLGQGPEFLIYFQGTGAADDSGLPNDRFFAVRPEGSVSTLKIQRTERGDSAVYLCASSSGYKQGEQFFGPGTRLTVL.

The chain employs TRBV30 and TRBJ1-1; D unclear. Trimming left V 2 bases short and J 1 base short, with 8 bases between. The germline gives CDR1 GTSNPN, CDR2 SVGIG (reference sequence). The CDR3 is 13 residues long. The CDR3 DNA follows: TGTGCCTGGAGTCCCCACAGGAACACTGAAGCTTTCTTT. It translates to CAWSPHRNTEAFF.

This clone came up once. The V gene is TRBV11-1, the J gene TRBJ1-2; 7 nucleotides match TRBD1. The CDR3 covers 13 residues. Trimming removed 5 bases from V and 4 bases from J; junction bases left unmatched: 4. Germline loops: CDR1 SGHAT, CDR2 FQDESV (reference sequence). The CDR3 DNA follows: TGTGCCAGCAGCGCGACAGGGTCCTATGGCTACACCTTC. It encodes CASSATGSYGYTF.

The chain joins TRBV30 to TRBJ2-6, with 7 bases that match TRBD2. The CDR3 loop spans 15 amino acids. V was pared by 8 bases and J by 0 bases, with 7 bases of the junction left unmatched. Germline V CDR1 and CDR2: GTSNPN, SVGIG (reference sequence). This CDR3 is CAAAGGSSGANVLTF. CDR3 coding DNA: TGTGCCGCCGCGGGCGGGAGCTCTGGGGCCAACGTCCTGACTTTC.

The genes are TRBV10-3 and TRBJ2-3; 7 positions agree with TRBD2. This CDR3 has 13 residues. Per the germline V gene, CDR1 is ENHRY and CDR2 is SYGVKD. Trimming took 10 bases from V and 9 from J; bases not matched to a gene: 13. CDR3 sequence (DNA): TGTGCCACCACGGAAGCCGGACTAGGGACGCAGTATTTT. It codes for CATTEAGLGTQYF.

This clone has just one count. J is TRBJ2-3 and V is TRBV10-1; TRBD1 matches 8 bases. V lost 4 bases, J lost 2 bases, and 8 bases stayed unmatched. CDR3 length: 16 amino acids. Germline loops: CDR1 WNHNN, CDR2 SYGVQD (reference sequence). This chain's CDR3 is CASSGDRLGDTDTQYF. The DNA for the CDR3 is TGCGCCAGCAGTGGGGACAGGTTAGGGGACACAGATACGCAGTATTTT.

The DNA of the CDR3 is TGTGCCATCCTGGCTAGCGACTCTGGGGGCACAGATACGCAGTATTTT. This encodes CAILASDSGGTDTQYF. The chain links TRBV10-3 to TRBJ2-3; D possibly corresponds to TRBD2 (6 bases). CDR1 and CDR2 from the germline V gene are ENHRY and SYGVKD. Trimming cost V 8 bases and J 1 base, with 19 bases left between them. The CDR3 consists of 16 residues.

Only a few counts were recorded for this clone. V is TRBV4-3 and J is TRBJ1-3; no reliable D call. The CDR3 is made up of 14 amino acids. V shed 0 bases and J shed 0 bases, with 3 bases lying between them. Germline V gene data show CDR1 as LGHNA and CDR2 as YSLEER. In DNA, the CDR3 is TGCGCCAGCAGCCAAGACAGCTCTGGAAACACCATATATTTT. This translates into CASSQDSSGNTIYF.

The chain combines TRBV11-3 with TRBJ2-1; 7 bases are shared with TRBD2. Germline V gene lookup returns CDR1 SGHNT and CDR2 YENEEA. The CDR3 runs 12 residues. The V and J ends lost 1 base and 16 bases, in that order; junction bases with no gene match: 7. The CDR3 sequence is CASSLVKREIFF. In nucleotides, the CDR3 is TGTGCCAGCAGCTTAGTAAAGCGGGAAATTTTCTTC.

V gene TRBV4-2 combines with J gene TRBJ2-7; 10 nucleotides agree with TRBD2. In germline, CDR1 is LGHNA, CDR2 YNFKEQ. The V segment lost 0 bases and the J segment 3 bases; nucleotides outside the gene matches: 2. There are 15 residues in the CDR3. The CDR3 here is CASSQELAGHYEQYF. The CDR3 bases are TGTGCCAGCAGCCAAGAACTAGCGGGGCACTACGAGCAGTACTTC.

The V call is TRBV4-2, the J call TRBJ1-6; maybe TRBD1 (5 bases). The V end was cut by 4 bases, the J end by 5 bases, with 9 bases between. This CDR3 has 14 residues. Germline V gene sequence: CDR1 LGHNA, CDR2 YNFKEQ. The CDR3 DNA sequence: TGTGCCAGCAGCCGACAGCAAGATAATTCACCCCTCCACTTT. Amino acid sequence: CASSRQQDNSPLHF.

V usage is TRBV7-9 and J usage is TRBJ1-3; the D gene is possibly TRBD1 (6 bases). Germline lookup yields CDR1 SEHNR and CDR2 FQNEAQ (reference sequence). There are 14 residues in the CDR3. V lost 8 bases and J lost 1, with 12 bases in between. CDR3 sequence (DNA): TGTGCCAGCTTCCAGGGGAATTCTGGAAACACCATATATTTT. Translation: CASFQGNSGNTIYF.

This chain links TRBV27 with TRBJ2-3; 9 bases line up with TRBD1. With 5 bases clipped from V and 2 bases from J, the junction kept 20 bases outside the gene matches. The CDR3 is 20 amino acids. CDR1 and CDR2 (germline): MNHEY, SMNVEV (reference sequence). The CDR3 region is CASSTAFSDRGFKATDTQYF. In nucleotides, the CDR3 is TGTGCCAGCAGTACCGCGTTTTCGGACAGGGGTTTCAAGGCCACAGATACGCAGTATTTT.

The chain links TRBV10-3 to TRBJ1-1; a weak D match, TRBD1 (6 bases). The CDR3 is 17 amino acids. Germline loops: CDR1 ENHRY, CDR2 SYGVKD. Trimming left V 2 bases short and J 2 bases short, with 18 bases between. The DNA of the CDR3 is TGTGCCATCAGTGAGCCCACAGGGCGCTCGGACAACACTGAAGCTTTCTTT. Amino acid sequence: CAISEPTGRSDNTEAFF.

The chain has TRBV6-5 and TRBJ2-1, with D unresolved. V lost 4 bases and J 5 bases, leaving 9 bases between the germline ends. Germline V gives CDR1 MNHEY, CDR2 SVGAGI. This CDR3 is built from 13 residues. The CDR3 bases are TGTGCCAGCAGTTTTCTGGGCCACAATGAGCAGTTCTTC. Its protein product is CASSFLGHNEQFF.

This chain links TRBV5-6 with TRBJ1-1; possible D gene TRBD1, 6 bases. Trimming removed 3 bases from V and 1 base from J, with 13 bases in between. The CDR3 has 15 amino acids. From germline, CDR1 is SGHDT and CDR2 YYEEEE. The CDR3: CASSSLATGNTEAFF. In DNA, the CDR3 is TGTGCCAGCAGCTCCTTAGCGACAGGGAACACTGAAGCTTTCTTT.

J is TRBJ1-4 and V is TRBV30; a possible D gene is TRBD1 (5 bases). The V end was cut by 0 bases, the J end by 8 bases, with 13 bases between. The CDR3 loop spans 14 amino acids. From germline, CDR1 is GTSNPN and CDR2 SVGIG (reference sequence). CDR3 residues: CAWSVGGGEEKLFF. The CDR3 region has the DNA TGTGCCTGGAGTGTTGGGGGGGGTGAAGAAAAACTGTTTTTT.

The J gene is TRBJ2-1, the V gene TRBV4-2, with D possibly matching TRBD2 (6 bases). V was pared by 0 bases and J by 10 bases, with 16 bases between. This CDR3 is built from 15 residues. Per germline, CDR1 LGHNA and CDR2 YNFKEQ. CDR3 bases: TGTGCCAGCAGCCAAGACACTAGCCGAGTTGGGGAGCAGTTCTTC. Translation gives CASSQDTSRVGEQFF.

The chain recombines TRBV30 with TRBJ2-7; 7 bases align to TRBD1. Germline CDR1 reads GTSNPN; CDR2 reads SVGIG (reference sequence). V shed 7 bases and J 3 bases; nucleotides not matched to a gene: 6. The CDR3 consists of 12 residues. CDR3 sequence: CASRQGGYEQYF. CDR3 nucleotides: TGTGCCTCGAGACAGGGTGGCTACGAGCAGTACTTC.

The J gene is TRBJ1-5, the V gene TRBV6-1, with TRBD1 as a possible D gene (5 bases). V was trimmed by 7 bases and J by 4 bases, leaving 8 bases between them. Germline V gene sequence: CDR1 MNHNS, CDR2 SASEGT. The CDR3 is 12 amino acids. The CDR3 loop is CASTGSNQPQHF. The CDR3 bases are TGTGCCAGCACAGGGTCAAATCAGCCCCAGCATTTT.

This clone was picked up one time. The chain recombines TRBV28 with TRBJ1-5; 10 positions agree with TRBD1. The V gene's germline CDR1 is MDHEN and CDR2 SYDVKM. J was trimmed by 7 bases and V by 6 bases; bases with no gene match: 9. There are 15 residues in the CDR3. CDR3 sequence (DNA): TGTGCCAGCAGGACCCGGGACAGGGGAAAACAGCCCCAGCATTTT. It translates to CASRTRDRGKQPQHF.